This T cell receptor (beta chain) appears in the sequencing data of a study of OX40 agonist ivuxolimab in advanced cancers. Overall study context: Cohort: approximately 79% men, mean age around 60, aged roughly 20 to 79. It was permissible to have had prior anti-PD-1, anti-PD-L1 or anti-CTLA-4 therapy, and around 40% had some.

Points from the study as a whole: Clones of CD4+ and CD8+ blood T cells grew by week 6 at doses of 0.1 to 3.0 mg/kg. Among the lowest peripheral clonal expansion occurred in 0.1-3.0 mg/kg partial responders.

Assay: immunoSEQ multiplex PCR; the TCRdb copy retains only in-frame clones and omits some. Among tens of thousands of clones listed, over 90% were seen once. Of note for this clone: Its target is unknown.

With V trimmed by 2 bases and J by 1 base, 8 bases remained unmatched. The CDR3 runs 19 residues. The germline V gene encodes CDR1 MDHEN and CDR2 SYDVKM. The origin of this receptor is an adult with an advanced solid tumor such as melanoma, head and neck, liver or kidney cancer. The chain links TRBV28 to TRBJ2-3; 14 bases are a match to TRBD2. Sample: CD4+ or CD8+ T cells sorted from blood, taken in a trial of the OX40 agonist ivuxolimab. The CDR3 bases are TGTGCCAGCAGTTTAACCAAGGGACTAGCGGGAGCTGGCACAGATACGCAGTATTTT. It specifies CASSLTKGLAGAGTDTQYF. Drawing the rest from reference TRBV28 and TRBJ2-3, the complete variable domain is DVKVTQSSRYLVKRTGEKVFLECVQDMDHENMFWYRQDPGLGLRLIYFSYDVKMKEKGDIPEGYSVSREKKERFSLILESASTNQTSMYLCASSLTKGLAGAGTDTQYFGPGTRLTVL.